These 3 T cell receptor beta chains were all obtained from the same sample, sequenced in a study of blood T cell repertoires in COVID-19. Produced via immunoSEQ multiplex PCR; TCRdb's table is partial and in-frame only. The sample lists just under 350,000 clones; about four fifths were seen once. The sequenced sample was peripheral blood. These receptor sequences come from a man aged 30 to 45 with active or convalescent COVID-19.

The chain combines TRBV29-1 with TRBJ1-3, with D maybe TRBD1 (6 bases). CDR1 SQVTM and CDR2 ANQGSEA come from the germline V gene. This CDR3 is 12 amino acids long. V was shortened by 6 bases and J by 4 bases, with 10 bases between the two germline ends. In DNA, the CDR3 is TGCAGCGTCAGGACAGACGGAAACACCATATATTTT. This codes for CSVRTDGNTIYF.

V gene TRBV4-2 combines with J gene TRBJ1-5; no reliable D call. V was pared by 0 bases and J by 4 bases, with 4 bases between. The CDR3 is 13 residues long. Germline V lookup: CDR1 LGHNA, CDR2 YNFKEQ. CDR3: CASSQDQNQPQHF. The CDR3 nucleotides are TGTGCCAGCAGCCAAGATCAGAATCAGCCCCAGCATTTT.

This clone was found a few times. The genes are TRBV4-2 and TRBJ2-3; the match to TRBD2 covers 7 bases. There are 17 residues in the CDR3. Trimming cost V 0 bases and J 2 bases; bases outside gene matches: 8. Germline V gives CDR1 LGHNA, CDR2 YNFKEQ. CDR3 nucleotides: TGTGCCAGCAGCCAAGATCCGGGGGGACTCTCCACAGATACGCAGTATTTT. Protein: CASSQDPGGLSTDTQYF.